This is a list of T cell receptor beta chains from one sample in a study of cytomegalovirus exposure and HLA in healthy donors. Assay: immunoSEQ multiplex PCR; the TCRdb copy retains only in-frame clones and omits some. The table includes hundreds of thousands of clones, less than 95% detected once. The specimen sequenced was PBMCs. All receptors come from a woman younger than 45 in good health and CMV-seronegative. CDR3s include the opening cysteine and the closing phenylalanine or tryptophan. D genes are given only for firm matches. The size field is filled for only some rows; it gives once, few, many or a size class.

TRBV7-9,TRBJ2-7,.,TRBD1,CASSQGGAGRTAYEQYF,TGTGCCAGCAGCCAAGGGGGCGCGGGTCGAACAGCCTACGAGCAGTACTTC
TRBV28,TRBJ2-7,.,TRBD1,CATRMTGAFYEQYF,TGTGCCACCCGCATGACAGGGGCGTTCTACGAGCAGTACTTC
TRBV11-2,TRBJ2-7,.,.,CASSFGGNYEQYF,TGTGCCAGCAGCTTTGGCGGGAACTACGAGCAGTACTTC
TRBV7-2,TRBJ2-2,.,.,CASSLHGAGAGELFF,TGTGCCAGCAGCTTACATGGGGCAGGGGCCGGGGAGCTGTTTTTT
TRBV10-3,TRBJ2-7,.,.,CAISEPAGQSYEQYF,TGTGCCATCAGTGAGCCGGCGGGACAGTCCTACGAGCAGTACTTC
TRBV6-1,TRBJ2-7,.,TRBD2,CASSERGLAGGPHEQYF,TGTGCCAGCAGTGAGAGGGGTCTAGCGGGAGGGCCCCACGAGCAGTACTTC
TRBV28,TRBJ1-2,.,.,CASSLRVRSNYGYTF,TGTGCCAGCAGTTTGCGGGTTCGATCTAACTATGGCTACACCTTC
TRBV4-1,TRBJ2-7,.,TRBD1,CASSQGQGAHEQYF,TGCGCCAGCAGCCAAGGGCAGGGGGCCCACGAGCAGTACTTC
TRBV19,TRBJ1-5,.,.,CASSSGWNQPQHF,TGTGCCAGTAGTAGTGGTTGGAATCAGCCCCAGCATTTT
TRBV27,TRBJ1-5,.,.,CASSLGLGGGNQPQHF,TGTGCCAGCAGTTTGGGACTCGGCGGCGGCAATCAGCCCCAGCATTTT
TRBV4-3,TRBJ2-1,once,TRBD2,CASATSGSTYNEQFF,TGCGCCAGCGCAACTAGCGGGAGTACCTACAATGAGCAGTTCTTC
TRBV19,TRBJ1-1,.,.,CASSIARGEAFF,TGTGCCAGTAGTATTGCCAGGGGCGAAGCTTTCTTT
TRBV19,TRBJ2-1,once,TRBD2,CASSIVALAGGYNEQFF,TGTGCCAGTAGTATAGTCGCCCTAGCGGGAGGATACAATGAGCAGTTCTTC
TRBV7-8,TRBJ2-5,.,TRBD2,CASSSGLAKETQYF,TGTGCCAGCAGCTCGGGACTAGCCAAAGAGACCCAGTACTTC
TRBV9,TRBJ2-1,.,TRBD2,CASSVASGANEQFF,TGTGCCAGCAGCGTGGCTAGCGGGGCTAATGAGCAGTTCTTC
TRBV2,TRBJ2-3,.,.,CASRVARLSTDTQYF,TGTGCCAGCAGGGTCGCGCGGTTAAGCACAGATACGCAGTATTTT
TRBV11-2,TRBJ2-7,.,.,CASSTGPDYEQYF,TGTGCCAGCAGCACGGGGCCGGACTACGAGCAGTACTTC
TRBV7-9,TRBJ1-1,.,TRBD1,CASSGTGAEAFF,TGTGCCAGCAGCGGGACAGGGGCTGAAGCTTTCTTT
TRBV9,TRBJ2-7,few,TRBD1,CASSVEGTGSYEQYF,TGTGCCAGCAGCGTAGAAGGGACAGGCTCCTACGAGCAGTACTTC
TRBV7-9,TRBJ1-5,.,.,CASSSGGNQPQHF,TGTGCCAGCAGCTCGGGGGGCAATCAGCCCCAGCATTTT
TRBV9,TRBJ1-4,.,.,CASSPQGVPNEKLFF,TGTGCCAGCAGCCCCCAGGGCGTACCTAATGAAAAACTGTTTTTT
TRBV5-1,TRBJ2-7,.,.,CASSETGTGLYEQYF,TGCGCCAGCAGCGAAACCGGGACGGGGCTATACGAGCAGTACTTC
TRBV4-1,TRBJ1-1,.,TRBD1,CASSLRTGGGNTEAFF,TGCGCCAGCAGCCTGCGGACAGGTGGGGGAAACACTGAAGCTTTCTTT
TRBV19,TRBJ2-7,.,TRBD2,CASSIAGVISYEQYF,TGTGCCAGTAGTATCGCGGGGGTGATCTCCTACGAGCAGTACTTC
TRBV14,TRBJ2-7,many,.,CASSQGQAARGEQYF,TGTGCCAGCAGCCAAGGCCAGGCAGCGAGGGGCGAGCAGTACTTC
TRBV4-3,TRBJ1-5,.,TRBD1,CASSLNRGGQPQHF,TGCGCCAGCAGCCTTAACAGGGGAGGTCAGCCCCAGCATTTT
TRBV7-2,TRBJ2-5,.,.,CASSLPQGWRDIRETQYF,TGTGCCAGCAGCCTCCCGCAGGGATGGCGGGATATCAGGGAGACCCAGTACTTC
TRBV19,TRBJ2-5,.,.,CASSIIGGQETQYF,TGTGCCAGTAGTATAATCGGAGGACAAGAGACCCAGTACTTC
TRBV7-2,TRBJ2-7,few,.,CASSSIIPGPRASYEQYF,TGTGCCAGCAGCTCCATCATTCCGGGACCCCGTGCCTCCTACGAGCAGTACTTC